This T cell receptor (beta chain) was documented in a study of control samples from healthy donors and cancer patients. Produced via immunoSEQ multiplex PCR; TCRdb's table is partial and in-frame only. The data hold 150,000 to 160,000 clones, with 85% to 95% observed a single time. Sequenced: blood. The receptor was derived from a man aged 35-49 years in good health.

The CDR3 here is CASSYSGRSHNSPLHF. CDR3 in DNA: TGTGCCAGCAGTTACTCGGGGAGATCTCATAATTCACCCCTCCACTTT. The gene calls are TRBV6-5 and TRBJ1-6, with D unresolved. The CDR3 runs to 16 residues. Germline CDR1 and CDR2: MNHEY and SVGAGI. Trimming pared 0 bases from V and 5 bases from J, leaving 11 bases between.